These 26 T cell receptor beta chains were sequenced from one sample in a study of shared clonotypes between healthy human individuals. Only in-frame clones appear in the TCRdb table, and some are missing; sequencing was by immunoSEQ multiplex PCR. The sample holds about 1.1 million clones, 75% to 80% seen once. The sequenced sample was memory CD4+ T cells from PBMCs. Subset here: CD45RA-negative fraction. The receptors were gathered from a man younger than 30 in good health. Some clones in this sample may be carry-over from other donors' samples.

The chain uses TRBV6-5 and TRBJ2-7; TRBD1 matches 8 bases. The germline CDR1 and CDR2 sequences are MNHEY and SVGAGI. The CDR3 sequence is 15 residues long. J was trimmed by 7 bases and V by 2 bases; bases with no gene match: 10. The CDR3 region is CASSYGGTGGREQYF. CDR3 DNA: TGTGCCAGCAGTTACGGAGGGACAGGCGGGCGAGAGCAGTACTTC.

The rearrangement uses TRBV30 and TRBJ2-7; no clear D gene. Germline assignment: CDR1 GTSNPN and CDR2 SVGIG (reference sequence). Trimming pared 0 bases from V and 0 bases from J, leaving 9 bases between. This CDR3 comprises 14 residues. CDR3: CAWSVRHSSYEQYF. CDR3 DNA: TGTGCCTGGAGTGTACGTCACAGCTCCTACGAGCAGTACTTC.

A remark on this clone: A read error is the likely source, as a far larger clone sits one nucleotide away. Distinct nucleotide sequences in the sample also encode this CDR3. This chain joins TRBV18 and TRBJ2-6, with D perhaps matching TRBD2 (6 bases). Germline values: CDR1 KGHSH, CDR2 LQKENI. The CDR3 loop spans 17 amino acids. The CDR3 is CASSSLGGTSGANVLTF. The CDR3 nucleotides are TGTGCCAGCTCTAGCCTAGGAGGGACCTCTGGGGCCAATGTCCTGACTTTC.

This clone was counted between two and nine times. The chain carries TRBV5-1 and TRBJ2-1; maybe TRBD2 (6 bases). V was cut by 3 bases and J by 4 bases, with 23 bases left in between. Germline V gene data show CDR1 as SGHRS and CDR2 as YFSETQ. The CDR3 is 18 residues long. The CDR3 reads CASSSRPSGAGLYNEQFF. The CDR3 bases are TGCGCCAGCAGCTCCCGACCCAGTGGGGCGGGACTTTACAATGAGCAGTTCTTC.

The chain employs TRBV7-2 and TRBJ2-3; D gene uncertain. Germline CDR1 and CDR2: SGHTA and FQGNSA. V was pared by 2 bases and J by 2 bases, with 8 bases between. This CDR3 has 14 residues. The DNA for the CDR3 is TGTGCCAGCAGCTTAAGTCGGGCCACAGATACGCAGTATTTT. Amino acid sequence: CASSLSRATDTQYF.

The rearrangement links TRBV7-8 to TRBJ2-2, with 8 bases that match TRBD2. The CDR3 is 17 residues long. The germline gives CDR1 SGHVS, CDR2 FQNEAQ. The trim removed 3 bases at V and 0 bases at J, leaving 6 bases unmatched. CDR3 sequence reads: CASSFFGRAANTGELFF. CDR3 sequence (DNA): TGTGCCAGCAGCTTTTTCGGGAGGGCCGCGAACACCGGGGAGCTGTTTTTT.

The chain joins TRBV6-1 to TRBJ1-4, with 7 bases matching TRBD1. This CDR3 region has 14 residues. Trimming at V came to 0 bases and at J to 10 bases, leaving 5 bases not matched to a gene. The germline V gene has CDR1 MNHNS and CDR2 SASEGT. CDR3 residues: CASSEARGGGKLFF. CDR3 in DNA: TGTGCCAGCAGTGAAGCCAGGGGGGGTGGAAAACTGTTTTTT.

This rearrangement joins TRBV9 to TRBJ1-5, with D uncertain. Trimming shortened V by 1 base and J by 3 bases, and 11 bases separated the two germline ends. The germline V gene encodes CDR1 SGDLS and CDR2 YYNGEE. This CDR3 is built from 15 residues. The CDR3 bases are TGTGCCAGCAGCGTATTCGGGGAGGCCAATCAGCCCCAGCATTTT. This codes for CASSVFGEANQPQHF. The full variable domain, its missing parts supplied by reference TRBV9 and TRBJ1-5, is DSGVTQTPKHLITATGQRVTLRCSPRSGDLSVYWYQQSLDQGLQFLIQYYNGEERAKGNILERFSAQQFPDLHSELNLSSLELGDSALYFCASSVFGEANQPQHFGDGTRLSIL.

This clone was seen only once. The rearrangement joins TRBV11-1 to TRBJ2-1, with D maybe TRBD2 (5 bases). CDR1 and CDR2 from the germline V gene are SGHAT and FQDESV (reference sequence). Between the trimmed V and J ends, which lost 6 bases and 3 bases, there was a span of 21 bases. The CDR3 extends over 17 amino acids. In DNA, the CDR3 is TGTGCCAGCAGAGGACGGGGAAGGGTGCACATCTACAATGAGCAGTTCTTC. This translates into CASRGRGRVHIYNEQFF.

This clone has just one count. CDR3 DNA sequence: TGTGCCAGCAGCTCGCGTCGGGTCCTTGAGGGGGATTCTTACGAGCAGTACTTC. Protein sequence: CASSSRRVLEGDSYEQYF. The chain links TRBV5-6 to TRBJ2-7; D perhaps matches TRBD1 (6 bases). The V gene's germline CDR1 is SGHDT and CDR2 YYEEEE. The V end was cut by 3 bases, the J end by 4 bases, with 26 bases between. The CDR3 totals 18 residues.

The chain has TRBV6-1 and TRBJ1-2; tentative D call: TRBD1 (5 bases). CDR1 and CDR2 from the germline V gene are MNHNS and SASEGT. This CDR3 has 13 residues. V lost 4 bases, J lost 6 bases, and 12 bases lay in between. The CDR3 nucleotides read TGTGCCAGCAGTGTTTTGACAGTCGATGGCTACACCTTC. It is translated as CASSVLTVDGYTF.

The chain combines TRBV7-6 with TRBJ2-7; D unclear. The CDR3 contains 13 residues. Trimming pared 7 bases from V and 9 bases from J, leaving 19 bases between. From germline, CDR1 is SGHVS and CDR2 FNYEAQ. The CDR3 reads CASIWSSGSRQYF. The CDR3 DNA reads as TGTGCCAGCATCTGGTCATCGGGTTCTCGGCAGTACTTC.

The rearrangement links TRBV7-8 to TRBJ1-3; 9 nucleotides align to TRBD1. Germline V CDR1 and CDR2: SGHVS, FQNEAQ. V was pared by 4 bases and J by 3 bases, with 4 bases of the junction left unmatched. This CDR3 is built from 15 residues. This chain's CDR3 is CASSSTGGGGNTIYF. The CDR3 region has the DNA TGTGCCAGCAGCTCAACAGGGGGCGGTGGAAACACCATATATTTT.

The chain links TRBV4-1 to TRBJ2-3, with D unclear. Trimming took 4 bases from V and 5 from J, leaving 10 bases between them. Germline loops: CDR1 MGHRA, CDR2 YSYEKL. This CDR3 comprises 13 residues. The CDR3, as DNA: TGCGCCAGCAGCCCCCGGGTCAGAGATACGCAGTATTTT. It translates to CASSPRVRDTQYF.

The J gene is TRBJ2-3, the V gene TRBV27, with TRBD1 matching 8 bases. V gave up 5 bases and J gave up 11 bases; unmatched junction bases: 12. Germline V gene sequence: CDR1 MNHEY, CDR2 SMNVEV (reference sequence). There are 14 residues in the CDR3. CDR3 amino acids: CASSPRTGISGQYF. The DNA for the CDR3 is TGTGCCAGCAGTCCCCGGACAGGGATCTCGGGGCAGTATTTT.

V and J are TRBV7-2 and TRBJ2-1, with D unresolved. This CDR3 has 13 amino acids. In germline, CDR1 is SGHTA, CDR2 FQGNSA. V lost 5 bases and J lost 10, with 15 bases in between. Written as DNA, the CDR3 is TGTGCCAGCAGCCCCCCTAATAGTGACGAGCAGTTCTTC. Its protein is CASSPPNSDEQFF. The whole variable domain, filled in from reference TRBV7-2 and TRBJ2-1, reads GAGVSQSPSNKVTEKGKDVELRCDPISGHTALYWYRQSLGQGLEFLIYFQGNSAPDKSGLPSDRFSAERTGGSVSTLTIQRTQQEDSAVYLCASSPPNSDEQFFGPGTRLTVL.

The chain couples TRBV10-3 to TRBJ1-1, with D maybe TRBD1 (6 bases). The V end was cut by 0 bases, the J end by 1 base, with 9 bases between. This CDR3 contains 15 residues. Germline loops: CDR1 ENHRY, CDR2 SYGVKD. Here the CDR3 DNA reads TGTGCCATCAGTGAGTCCCCAGGGGAGAACACTGAAGCTTTCTTT. It translates to CAISESPGENTEAFF.

The CDR3 nucleotides are TGTGCCACCTATAGGGGTCAGGCCTTTTTAGTGCCCCAGCATTTT. Encoded protein: CATYRGQAFLVPQHF. The chain employs TRBV28 and TRBJ1-5; maybe TRBD1 (5 bases). This CDR3 region has 15 residues. V gave up 10 bases and J gave up 9 bases, with 25 bases separating them. The germline V gene encodes CDR1 MDHEN and CDR2 SYDVKM.

As to this clone: In the same sample, other DNA sequences code for this CDR3. CDR3 protein: CASRSLGSGNTIYF. The CDR3 nucleotides read TGTGCCAGCAGGTCCCTGGGTTCTGGAAACACCATATATTTT. V usage is TRBV27 and J usage is TRBJ1-3; D ambiguous. V lost 6 bases, J lost 1 base, and 10 bases lay in between. The CDR3 sequence is 14 residues long. Germline V gives CDR1 MNHEY, CDR2 SMNVEV (reference sequence).

This clone came up once. The genes are TRBV6-5 and TRBJ1-3; D gene ambiguous. The CDR3 sequence is 13 residues long. V lost 8 bases and J lost 3, with 11 bases in between. The germline gives CDR1 MNHEY, CDR2 SVGAGI. CDR3 in DNA: TGTGCCAGCTCGCCCGGGAATGGAAACACCATATATTTT. Its translation is CASSPGNGNTIYF.

V and J are TRBV2 and TRBJ2-7; TRBD2 aligns across 15 bases. With 6 bases clipped from V and 5 bases from J, the junction kept 8 bases outside the gene matches. The CDR3 is 16 residues long. Per the germline V gene, CDR1 is SNHLY and CDR2 is FYNNEI. The CDR3: CASSLGLAGGGHEQYF. The CDR3 bases are TGTGCCAGCAGCCTGGGACTAGCGGGAGGTGGCCACGAGCAGTACTTC.

This clone was counted many times. This sample also contains other DNA sequences that code for the same CDR3. This chain links TRBV29-1 with TRBJ2-7; D call uncertain. CDR3 length: 11 amino acids. Germline assignment: CDR1 SQVTM and CDR2 ANQGSEA. The V end was cut by 7 bases, the J end by 2 bases, with 9 bases between. CDR3 sequence: CSATAPYEQYF. DNA of the CDR3: TGCAGCGCCACAGCGCCCTACGAGCAGTACTTC.

The chain links TRBV14 to TRBJ1-4, with unresolved D. This CDR3 region has 15 residues. Between the trimmed V and J ends, which lost 4 bases and 0 bases, there was a span of 9 bases. Germline V gives CDR1 SGHDN, CDR2 FVKESK. The CDR3 DNA is TGTGCCAGCAGCCTCACCCAAACAACTAATGAAAAACTGTTTTTT. Residues: CASSLTQTTNEKLFF.

The rearrangement links TRBV7-9 to TRBJ2-3, with unresolved D. V dropped 5 bases and J dropped 1 base, with 10 bases sitting between them. This CDR3 spans 14 amino acids. The germline gives CDR1 SEHNR, CDR2 FQNEAQ (reference sequence). As DNA, the CDR3 is TGTGCCAGCAGCGTCGATCGGGGCACAGATACGCAGTATTTT. Translating gives CASSVDRGTDTQYF.

Notes on this clone: A read error is the likely source, as a far larger clone sits one nucleotide away. The same CDR3 is also encoded by other DNA sequences in this sample. The chain employs TRBV7-2 and TRBJ2-5, with a tentative D call TRBD2 (5 bases). TRBJ2-7 explains the end of the DNA better; the J call may be wrong. This CDR3 comprises 14 residues. Per germline, CDR1 SGHTA and CDR2 FQGNSA. CDR3 in DNA: TGTGCCAGCAGCTTAGGAGACGGGACCTACGAGCAGTACTTC. Encoded protein: CASSLGDGTYEQYF.

The V and J genes are TRBV9 and TRBJ1-1; D is undetermined. With 0 bases removed from V and 9 bases from J, the gap between germline ends came to 18 bases. CDR1 is SGDLS, CDR2 YYNGEE, per germline. The CDR3 covers 15 residues. In nucleotides, the CDR3 is TGTGCCAGCAGCGTAGGAAGAGGTATGGATGGAAAAGCTTTCTTT. This sequence encodes CASSVGRGMDGKAFF.